This T cell receptor beta chain stems from a study of blood T cell repertoires in COVID-19. Study-level information: PBMCs, B-cell-depleted T cells, or T cells provided the cDNA or gDNA that made up the material.

V lost 4 bases to trimming and J lost 4 bases, with 9 bases between them. Germline V gene data show CDR1 as SGHRS and CDR2 as YFSETQ. The CDR3 is made up of 12 amino acids. Per the study methods: Estimates of nucleated cell counts were drawn from the amplification of reference gene primers. Using immunoSEQ multiplex PCR, the repertoire was profiled, and TCRdb retains in-frame clones only, with some absent. The V and J calls and clone size were taken over from that table, and D and trimming were inferred from the DNA. The sample lists around 250,000 clones; over 75% were seen once. The sequenced sample was peripheral blood. The chain recombines TRBV5-1 with TRBJ2-7; D may be TRBD2 (5 bases). The TCR originated in a human donor in a cohort sampled during active COVID-19. For the CDR3, the DNA is TGCGCCAGCAGCGATACTAGTTACGAGCAGTACTTC. This sequence encodes CASSDTSYEQYF.